The entry below describes one T cell receptor beta chain. Its antigen is not identified. This CDR3 is built from 15 residues. Germline CDR1 reads SGHTA; CDR2 reads FQGNSA. Trimming removed 5 bases from V and 3 bases from J, with 17 bases in between. This entry is derived from a study of shared clonotypes between healthy human individuals. Study results and limitations: Non-shared clonotypes had lower generation probabilities than those shared by all four donors.

Method: immunoSEQ multiplex PCR; TCRdb's copy keeps in-frame clones and lacks some. The data show some 1 million clones, about 80% seen once. The chain combines TRBV7-2 with TRBJ2-7, with a possible D match to TRBD1 (5 bases). This clonotype originated in a man between 18 and 35 years old in good health. The sequencing sample was made of memory CD4+ T cells sorted from blood. Noted subset: CD45RA-negative fraction. The CDR3 DNA follows: TGTGCCAGCAGCAGCCCTCTGACAGCGAACTACGAGCAGTACTTC. The encoded protein is CASSSPLTANYEQYF. The full variable domain, rest sourced from reference TRBV7-2 and TRBJ2-7, is GAGVSQSPSNKVTEKGKDVELRCDPISGHTALYWYRQSLGQGLEFLIYFQGNSAPDKSGLPSDRFSAERTGGSVSTLTIQRTQQEDSAVYLCASSSPLTANYEQYFGPGTRLTVT.